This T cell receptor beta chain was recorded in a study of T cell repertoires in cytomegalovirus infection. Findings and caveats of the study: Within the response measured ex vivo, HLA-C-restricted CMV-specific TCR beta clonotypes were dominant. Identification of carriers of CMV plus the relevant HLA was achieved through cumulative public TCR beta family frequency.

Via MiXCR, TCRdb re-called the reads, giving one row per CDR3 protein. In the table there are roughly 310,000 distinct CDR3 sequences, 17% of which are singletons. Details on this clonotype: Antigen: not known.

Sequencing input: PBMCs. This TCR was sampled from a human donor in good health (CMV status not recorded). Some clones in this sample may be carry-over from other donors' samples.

CDR3 sequence: CASGTRPDTQYF. CDR3 DNA: TGTGCCAGCGGGACTCGGCCAGATACGCAGTATTTT. V gene TRBV27 combines with J gene TRBJ2-3; D is possibly TRBD2 (6 bases). Between the trimmed V and J ends, which lost 8 bases and 4 bases, there was a span of 10 bases. The germline CDR1 and CDR2 sequences are MNHEY and SMNVEV (reference sequence). This CDR3 comprises 12 residues.